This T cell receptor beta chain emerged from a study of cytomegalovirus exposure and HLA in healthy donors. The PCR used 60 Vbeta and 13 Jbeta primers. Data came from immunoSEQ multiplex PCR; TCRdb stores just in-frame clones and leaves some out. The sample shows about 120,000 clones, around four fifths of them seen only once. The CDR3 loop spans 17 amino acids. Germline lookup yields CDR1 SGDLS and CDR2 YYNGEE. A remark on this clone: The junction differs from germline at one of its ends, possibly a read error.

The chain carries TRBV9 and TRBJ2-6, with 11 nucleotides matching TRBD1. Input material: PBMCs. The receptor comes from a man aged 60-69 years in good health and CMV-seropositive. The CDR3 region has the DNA TGTGCCAGCAGCTCCCGGGACAGGGGGTCTGGGGCCAACGGCCTGACTTTC. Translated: CASSSRDRGSGANGLTF.